This TCR beta chain originates from a study of T cells in women clearing cervical HPV infection. Profiling relied on immunoSEQ multiplex PCR, and the TCRdb table lists in-frame clones only, not all of them. This sample's table reports some 43,000 clones. Sequenced: blood buffy coat. This sequence was found in a woman between 18 and 69 years old with a cervical HPV16 infection that either progressed to CIN3+ or cleared (not recorded which).

This CDR3 is CASSDGGGHEQYF. The DNA read from the CDR3 is TGCGCCAGCAGTGATGGGGGGGGACACGAG. The V and J genes are TRBV10-2 and TRBJ2-7, with 7 bases aligning to TRBD2. With the read ending 3 residues before the CDR3 end, the germline J gene is used to fill in that end. The V segment lost 3 bases and the J segment 5 bases; nucleotides outside the gene matches: 4. The germline CDR1 and CDR2 sequences are WSHSY and SAAADI. This CDR3 has 13 residues.